This entry concerns a single TCR beta chain. Its antigen is still unknown. This CDR3 spans 14 amino acids. Germline V gene lookup returns CDR1 SGDLS and CDR2 YYNGEE. V lost 5 bases and J 5 bases, leaving 11 bases between the germline ends. The data stem from a study of cytomegalovirus exposure and HLA in healthy donors. This PCR relied on a set of 60 Vbeta primers and 13 Jbeta primers. Measured with immunoSEQ multiplex PCR; TCRdb has only the in-frame clones, and not every one. Of fewer than 250,000 clones in the sample, approximately 82% are singletons; the top ten hold roughly 10%. Findings and limits, study-wide: TCR beta chain V- and J-gene trimming was linked, in a later analysis, to a missense variant in DCLRE1C. It is likely that the observed cluster of highly shared sequence variants was a sequencing artifact.

The chain uses TRBV9 and TRBJ1-6; D is uncertain. This clonotype was obtained from a woman aged 50 to 60 in good health and CMV-seropositive. Input material: PBMCs. CDR3 loop: CASSLQSHNSPLHF. For the CDR3, the DNA is TGTGCCAGCAGTCTACAGAGTCATAATTCACCCCTCCACTTT.